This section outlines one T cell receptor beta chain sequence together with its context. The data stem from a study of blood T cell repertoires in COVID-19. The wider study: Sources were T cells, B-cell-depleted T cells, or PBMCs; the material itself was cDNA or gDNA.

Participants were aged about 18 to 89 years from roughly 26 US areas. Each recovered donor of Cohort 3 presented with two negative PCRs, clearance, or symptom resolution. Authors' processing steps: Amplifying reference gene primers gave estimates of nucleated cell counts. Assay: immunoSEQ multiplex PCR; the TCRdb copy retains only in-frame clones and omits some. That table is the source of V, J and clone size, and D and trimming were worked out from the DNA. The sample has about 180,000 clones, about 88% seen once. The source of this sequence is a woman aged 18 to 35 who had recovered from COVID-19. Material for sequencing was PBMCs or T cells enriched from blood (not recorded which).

CDR3 protein: CASSQDITGKAFF. DNA for the CDR3: TGTGCCAGCAGCCAAGATATTACAGGGAAAGCTTTCTTT. The chain recombines TRBV3-1 (or the pseudogene TRBV3-2) with TRBJ1-1, with D possibly being TRBD1 (6 bases). V was clipped by 0 bases and J by 9 bases, with 11 bases between them. Germline values: CDR1 LGHDT, CDR2 YNNKEL (reference sequence). The CDR3 runs 13 residues.